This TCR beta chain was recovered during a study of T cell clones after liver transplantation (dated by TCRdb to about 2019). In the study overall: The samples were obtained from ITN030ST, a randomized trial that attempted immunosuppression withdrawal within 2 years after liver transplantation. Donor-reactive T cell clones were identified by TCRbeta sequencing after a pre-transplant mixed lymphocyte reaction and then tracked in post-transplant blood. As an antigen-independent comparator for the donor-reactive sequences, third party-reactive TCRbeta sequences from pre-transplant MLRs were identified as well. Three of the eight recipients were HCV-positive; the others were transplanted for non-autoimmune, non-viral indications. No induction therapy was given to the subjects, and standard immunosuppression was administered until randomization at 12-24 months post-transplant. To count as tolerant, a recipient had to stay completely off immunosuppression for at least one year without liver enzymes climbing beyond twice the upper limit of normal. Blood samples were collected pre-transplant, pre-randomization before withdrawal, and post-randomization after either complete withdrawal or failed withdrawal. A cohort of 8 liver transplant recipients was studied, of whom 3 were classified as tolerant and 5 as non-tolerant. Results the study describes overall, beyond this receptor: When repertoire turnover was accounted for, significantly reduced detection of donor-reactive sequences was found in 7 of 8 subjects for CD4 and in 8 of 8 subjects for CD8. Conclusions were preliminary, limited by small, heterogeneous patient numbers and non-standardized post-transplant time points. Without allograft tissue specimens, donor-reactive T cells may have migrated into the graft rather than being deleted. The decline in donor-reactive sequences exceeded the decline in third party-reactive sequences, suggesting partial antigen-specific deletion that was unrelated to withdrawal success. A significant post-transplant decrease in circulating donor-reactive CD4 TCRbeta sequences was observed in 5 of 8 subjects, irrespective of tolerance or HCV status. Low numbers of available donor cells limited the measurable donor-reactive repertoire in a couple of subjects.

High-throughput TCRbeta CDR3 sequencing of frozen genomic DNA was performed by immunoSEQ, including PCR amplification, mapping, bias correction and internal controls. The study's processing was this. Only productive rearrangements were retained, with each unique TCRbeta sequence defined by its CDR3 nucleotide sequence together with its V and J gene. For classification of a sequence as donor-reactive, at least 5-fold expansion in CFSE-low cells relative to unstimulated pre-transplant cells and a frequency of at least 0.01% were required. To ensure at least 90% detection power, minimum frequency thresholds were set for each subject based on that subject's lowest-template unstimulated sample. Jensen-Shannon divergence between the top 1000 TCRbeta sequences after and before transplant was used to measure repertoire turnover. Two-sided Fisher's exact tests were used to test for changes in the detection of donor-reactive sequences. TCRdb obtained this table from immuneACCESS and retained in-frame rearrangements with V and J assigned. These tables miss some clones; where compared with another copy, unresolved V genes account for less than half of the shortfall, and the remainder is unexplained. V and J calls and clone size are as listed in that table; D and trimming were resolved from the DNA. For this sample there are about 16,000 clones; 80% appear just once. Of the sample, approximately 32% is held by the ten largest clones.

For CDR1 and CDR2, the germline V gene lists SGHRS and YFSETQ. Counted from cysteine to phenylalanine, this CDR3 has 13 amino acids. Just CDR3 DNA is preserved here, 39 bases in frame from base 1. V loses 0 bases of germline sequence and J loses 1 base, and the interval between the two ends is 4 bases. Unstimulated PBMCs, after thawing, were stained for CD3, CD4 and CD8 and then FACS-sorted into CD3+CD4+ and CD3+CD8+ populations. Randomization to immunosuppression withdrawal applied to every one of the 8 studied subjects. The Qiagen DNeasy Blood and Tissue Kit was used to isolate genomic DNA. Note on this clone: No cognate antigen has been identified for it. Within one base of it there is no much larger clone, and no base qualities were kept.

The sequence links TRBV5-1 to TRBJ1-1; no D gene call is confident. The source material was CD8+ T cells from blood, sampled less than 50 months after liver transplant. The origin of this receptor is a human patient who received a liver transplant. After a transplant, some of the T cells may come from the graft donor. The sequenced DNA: TGCGCCAGCAGCTTGGCAGCGAACACTGAAGCTTTCTTT. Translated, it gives CASSLAANTEAFF.